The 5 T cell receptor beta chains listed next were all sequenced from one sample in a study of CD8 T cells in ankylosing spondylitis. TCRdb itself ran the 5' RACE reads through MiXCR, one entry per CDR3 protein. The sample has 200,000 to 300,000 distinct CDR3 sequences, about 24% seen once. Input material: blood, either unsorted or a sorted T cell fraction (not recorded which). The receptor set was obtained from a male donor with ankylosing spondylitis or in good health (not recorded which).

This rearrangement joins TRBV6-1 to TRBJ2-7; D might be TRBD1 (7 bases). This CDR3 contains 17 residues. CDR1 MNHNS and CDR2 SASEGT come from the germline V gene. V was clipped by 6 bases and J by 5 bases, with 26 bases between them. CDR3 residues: CASRRGGTDPILDEQYF. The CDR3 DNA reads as TGTGCCAGCAGACGAGGGGGGACAGACCCTATTCTCGACGAGCAGTACTTC.

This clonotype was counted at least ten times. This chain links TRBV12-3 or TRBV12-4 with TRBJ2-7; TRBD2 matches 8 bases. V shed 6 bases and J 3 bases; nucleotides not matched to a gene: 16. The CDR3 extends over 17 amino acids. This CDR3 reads CASSPWTPGGSHYEQYF. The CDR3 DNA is TGTGCCAGCAGCCCATGGACCCCGGGGGGGAGTCACTACGAGCAGTACTTC.

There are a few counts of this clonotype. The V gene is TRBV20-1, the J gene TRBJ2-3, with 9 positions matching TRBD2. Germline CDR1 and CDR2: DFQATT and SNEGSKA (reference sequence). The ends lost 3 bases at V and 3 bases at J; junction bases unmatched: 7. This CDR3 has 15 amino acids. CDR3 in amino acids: CSARPPTSGTDTQYF. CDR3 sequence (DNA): TGCAGTGCTAGGCCCCCTACTAGCGGGACAGATACGCAGTATTTT.

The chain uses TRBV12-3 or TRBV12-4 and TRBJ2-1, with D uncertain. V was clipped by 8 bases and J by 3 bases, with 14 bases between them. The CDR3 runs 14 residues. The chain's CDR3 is CASLQELGYNEQFF. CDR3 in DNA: TGTGCCAGCCTGCAGGAACTGGGCTACAATGAGCAGTTCTTC.

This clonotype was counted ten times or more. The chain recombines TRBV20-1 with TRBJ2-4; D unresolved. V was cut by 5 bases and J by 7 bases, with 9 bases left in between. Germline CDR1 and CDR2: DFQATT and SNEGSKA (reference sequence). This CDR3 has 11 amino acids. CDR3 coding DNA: TGCAGTGCTGAAAGATTGAACATTCAGTACTTC. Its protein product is CSAERLNIQYF.